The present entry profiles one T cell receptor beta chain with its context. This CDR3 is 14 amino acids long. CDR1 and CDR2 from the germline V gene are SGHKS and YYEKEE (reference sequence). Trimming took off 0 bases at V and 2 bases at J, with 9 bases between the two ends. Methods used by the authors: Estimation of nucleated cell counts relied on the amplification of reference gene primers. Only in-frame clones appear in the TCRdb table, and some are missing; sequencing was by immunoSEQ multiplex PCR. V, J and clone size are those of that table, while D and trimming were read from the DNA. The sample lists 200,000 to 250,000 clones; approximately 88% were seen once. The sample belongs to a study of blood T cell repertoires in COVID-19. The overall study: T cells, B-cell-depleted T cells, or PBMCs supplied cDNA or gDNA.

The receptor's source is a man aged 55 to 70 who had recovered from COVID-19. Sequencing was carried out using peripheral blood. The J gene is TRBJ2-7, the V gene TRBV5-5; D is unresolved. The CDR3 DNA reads TGTGCCAGCAGCTTGGTTCTTGTCCCCTACGAGCAGTACTTC. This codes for CASSLVLVPYEQYF. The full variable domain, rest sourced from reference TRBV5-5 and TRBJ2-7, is DAGVTQSPTHLIKTRGQQVTLRCSPISGHKSVSWYQQVLGQGPQFIFQYYEKEERGRGNFPDRFSARQFPNYSSELNVNALLLGDSALYLCASSLVLVPYEQYFGPGTRLTVT.